This is a list of T cell receptor beta chains from one sample in a study of beta chain features in type 1 diabetes. Libraries were prepared by immunoSEQ multiplex PCR; TCRdb keeps only in-frame clonotypes and omits some of them. Here the sample spans over 200,000 clones, roughly 10% being singletons. Sample: naive CD4+ T cells from blood. The receptors come from a man aged 25-45 years with type 1 diabetes. CDR3s include the opening cysteine and the closing phenylalanine or tryptophan. The D gene is left open where the match is weak. The size of a clone is reported for some rows only, either as once, few or many, or as a class for expanded clones.

>TRBV5-1|.|TRBJ2-1|TRBD2
CASSPIAGTYNEQFF
TGCGCCAGCAGCCCCATAGCGGGTACTTACAATGAGCAGTTCTTC
>TRBV7-9|few|TRBJ1-1|TRBD1
CASSWKPDRDTEAFF
TGTGCCAGCAGCTGGAAGCCCGACAGGGACACTGAAGCTTTCTTT
>TRBV2|.|TRBJ2-7|TRBD2
CASTERDGREYF
TGTGCCAGCACCGAACGGGACGGGAGGGAGTACTTC
>TRBV6-6|few|TRBJ2-7|TRBD1
CASSYTNRGYEQYF
TGTGCCAGCAGTTACACCAACAGGGGCTACGAGCAGTACTTC
>TRBV5-1|few|TRBJ1-1|.
CASSFGEATEAFF
TGCGCCAGCAGCTTCGGGGAGGCCACTGAAGCTTTCTTT
>TRBV6-6|.|TRBJ2-7|TRBD1
CASRPGQGGEQYF
TGTGCCAGCAGGCCCGGACAGGGGGGCGAGCAGTACTTC
>TRBV7-9|.|TRBJ2-7|TRBD2
CASSSRPSSPGLVSGEQYF
TGTGCCAGCAGCTCTAGGCCTTCCTCTCCTGGACTAGTCTCGGGCGAGCAGTACTTC
>TRBV6-6|.|TRBJ1-2|.
CASTPRGNGYTF
TGTGCCAGCACCCCCCGGGGGAATGGCTACACCTTC
>TRBV28|few|TRBJ2-7|TRBD1
CASSLSPGQGAVYEQYF
TGTGCCAGCAGTTTATCTCCGGGACAGGGGGCCGTATACGAGCAGTACTTC
>TRBV23-1|.|TRBJ2-7|.
CASSHPLRYSSYEQYF
TGCGCCAGCAGTCACCCGTTGAGGTATAGCTCCTACGAGCAGTACTTC
>TRBV6-1|.|TRBJ1-4|.
CASSGRYREKLFF
TGTGCCAGCAGTGGAAGATACAGGGAAAAACTGTTTTTT
>TRBV6-6|.|TRBJ2-4|TRBD1
CASSYRGQGENIQYF
TGTGCCAGCAGTTACAGAGGACAGGGGGAAAACATTCAGTACTTC
>TRBV29-1|few|TRBJ1-2|TRBD1
CSVAGRQGDNGYTF
TGCAGCGTTGCCGGCCGACAGGGGGATAATGGCTACACCTTC
>TRBV4-2|few|TRBJ1-2|.
CASSQEQDRANYGYTF
TGTGCCAGCAGCCAAGAACAGGACAGAGCTAACTATGGCTACACCTTC
>TRBV7-2|few|TRBJ2-1|TRBD1
CASSARQGPYNEQFF
TGTGCCAGCAGCGCCCGACAGGGCCCCTACAATGAGCAGTTCTTC
>TRBV2|.|TRBJ1-5|.
CASSTASNQPQHF
TGTGCCAGCTCGACAGCTAGCAATCAGCCCCAGCATTTT
>TRBV7-6|.|TRBJ1-1|.
CASSHLYRDTENTEAFF
TGTGCCAGCAGCCATTTGTACCGGGACACCGAGAACACTGAAGCTTTCTTT
>TRBV19|few|TRBJ2-5|TRBD2
CASKGLAGAGETQYF
TGTGCCAGTAAGGGTCTAGCGGGGGCGGGAGAGACCCAGTACTTC
>TRBV7-9|few|TRBJ1-2|.
CASSFREKAHGYTF
TGTGCCAGCAGCTTCAGGGAAAAGGCTCATGGCTACACCTTC
>TRBV23-1|.|TRBJ2-1|.
CASRKPPKYSYNEQFF
TGCGCCAGCAGAAAGCCACCCAAGTACTCCTACAATGAGCAGTTCTTC